This entry lists 14 T cell receptor beta chains sequenced from one sample in a study of T cells in Graves' hyperthyroidism and ophthalmopathy. There were TCR beta CDR3 regions amplified from RNA transcripts. The study used the HTBI primer set for a first-round RT-PCR of the TCR CDR3. TCRdb re-called the multiplex PCR reads through MiXCR, storing one row per CDR3 protein. The table lists about 520,000 distinct CDR3 sequences, 20% to 25% of them singletons. The specimen sequenced was blood. The receptors here all came from a man aged 18 to 29 with Graves' hyperthyroidism.

In its sample, this clonotype was seen many times. The CDR3, as DNA: TGTGCCAGCAGTACCGACAGGGGCGGGGAGACCCAGTACTTC. This gives the protein CASSTDRGGETQYF. J is TRBJ2-5 and V is TRBV2; 8 bases fit TRBD1. Germline V gene sequence: CDR1 SNHLY, CDR2 FYNNEI. With V trimmed by 5 bases and J by 5 bases, 7 bases remained unmatched. The CDR3 totals 14 residues.

This clonotype was seen many times. The chain combines TRBV13 with TRBJ1-3; no definite D call. CDR1 is PRHDT and CDR2 is FYEKMQ in the germline V gene (reference sequence). V lost 1 base to trimming and J lost 3 bases, with 7 bases between them. There are 14 residues in the CDR3. The CDR3 reads CASSLEVGGNTIYF. As DNA, the CDR3 is TGTGCCAGCAGCTTAGAAGTGGGTGGAAACACCATATATTTT.

The table lists this clonotype with many counts. The chain is built from TRBV19 and TRBJ1-1; D call uncertain. The V gene lost 4 bases and the J gene lost 1 base, with 13 bases spanning the gap. Looked up from germline, CDR1 is LNHDA and CDR2 is SQIVND (reference sequence). The CDR3 loop spans 15 amino acids. CDR3 region: CASSTGSEGNTEAFF. In nucleotides, the CDR3 is TGTGCCAGTAGTACGGGGTCTGAAGGGAACACTGAAGCTTTCTTT.

This clonotype was counted a few times. CDR3 sequence reads: CASTVIGRANTEAFF. The CDR3 bases are TGTGCCTCCACGGTCATAGGGAGGGCTAACACTGAAGCTTTCTTT. This chain links TRBV10-3 with TRBJ1-1; the D is unclear. The CDR3 consists of 15 residues. CDR1 is ENHRY, CDR2 SYGVKD, per germline. Trimming pared 11 bases from V and 2 bases from J, leaving 21 bases between.

This clonotype came up many times. This rearrangement joins TRBV7-8 to TRBJ2-4; 11 nucleotides match TRBD2. Germline V gene lookup returns CDR1 SGHVS and CDR2 FQNEAQ. Trimming took 1 base from V and 2 from J; bases not matched to a gene: 13. The CDR3 has 20 amino acids. The CDR3 DNA sequence: TGTGCCAGCAGCTTAGAGGGCTGGGTGATAGCGGGGGGGCCCAAAAACATTCAGTACTTC. As protein: CASSLEGWVIAGGPKNIQYF.

This rearrangement joins TRBV27 to TRBJ1-1; no definite D call. CDR1 is MNHEY and CDR2 is SMNVEV in the germline V gene (reference sequence). The CDR3 is 14 amino acids. The V gene lost 7 bases and the J gene lost 6 bases, with 18 bases spanning the gap. CDR3 in DNA: TGTGCCAGCATGAAGACTGAGAAACACCCTGAAGCTTTCTTT. Encoded protein: CASMKTEKHPEAFF.

This clonotype has a single count. The chain recombines TRBV7-6 with TRBJ2-5; 15 bases align to TRBD2. V was pared by 4 bases and J by 7 bases, with 7 bases of the junction left unmatched. CDR1 SGHVS and CDR2 FNYEAQ come from the germline V gene. The CDR3 has 16 amino acids. The CDR3 spells CASSWTSGGGSGTQYF. The CDR3 coding sequence is TGTGCCAGCAGCTGGACTAGCGGGGGGGGCTCGGGGACCCAGTACTTC. Drawing the rest from reference TRBV7-6 and TRBJ2-5, the complete variable domain is GAGVSQSPRYKVTKRGQDVALRCDPISGHVSLYWYRQALGQGPEFLTYFNYEAQQDKSGLPNDRFSAERPEGSISTLTIQRTEQRDSAMYRCASSWTSGGGSGTQYFGPGTRLLVL.

This clonotype was counted at least ten times. The chain has TRBV4-1 and TRBJ2-7; D remains unclear. Trimming removed 4 bases at V and 5 bases at J, with 15 bases between. The germline V gene encodes CDR1 MGHRA and CDR2 YSYEKL. The CDR3 sequence is 14 residues long. The CDR3 loop is CASSRTVSADEQYF. DNA for the CDR3: TGCGCCAGCAGCCGGACCGTAAGTGCCGACGAGCAGTACTTC.

This clonotype was seen a few times. One end of the junction fails to match germline, which may point to a read error. The chain employs TRBV11-2 and TRBJ2-7; TRBD1 matches 8 bases. This CDR3 spans 14 amino acids. The germline V gene encodes CDR1 SGHAT and CDR2 FQNNGV. The chain's CDR3 is CSSSLGQGSYEQYF. CDR3 coding DNA: TGTTCCAGCAGCTTAGGACAGGGATCCTACGAGCAGTACTTC.

Concerning this clonotype: A single base separates this from a much larger clone, so it may be a read error. This rearrangement joins TRBV19 to TRBJ2-5; D might be TRBD1 (6 bases). Germline V gene data show CDR1 as LNHDA and CDR2 as SQIVND (reference sequence). The V gene lost 7 bases and the J gene lost 1 base, with 16 bases spanning the gap. The CDR3 spans 15 residues. Here the CDR3 reads CASTWSGALQETQYF. The CDR3 region has the DNA TGTGCCAGTACCTGGTCAGGGGCCCTCCAAGAGACCCAGTACTTC.

Many counts were recorded for this clonotype. The V call is TRBV10-3, the J call TRBJ1-1, with 10 bases matching TRBD1. The V and J ends lost 6 bases and 4 bases, in that order; junction bases with no gene match: 11. The CDR3 has 16 amino acids. Germline-derived CDR1 and CDR2 are ENHRY and SYGVKD. CDR3 amino acids: CAIRASDRGRSTEAFF. DNA of the CDR3: TGTGCCATCAGGGCAAGCGACAGGGGGCGAAGCACTGAAGCTTTCTTT.

This clonotype was detected many times. The rearrangement links TRBV18 to TRBJ1-1; TRBD1 might be the D (5 bases). The length of the CDR3 is 14 residues. The V gene's germline CDR1 is KGHSH and CDR2 LQKENI. Trimming removed 0 bases from V and 6 bases from J, with 11 bases in between. CDR3 DNA sequence: TGTGCCAGCTCACCACCTGAGGGGAGGGCTGAAGCTTTCTTT. It codes for CASSPPEGRAEAFF.

This clonotype was found many times. The chain combines TRBV7-8 with TRBJ1-1, with unresolved D. V lost 5 bases to trimming and J lost 1 base, with 8 bases between them. CDR3 size: 13 residues. Germline CDR1 reads SGHVS; CDR2 reads FQNEAQ. The CDR3 region is CASSRVGNTEAFF. The CDR3 DNA reads as TGTGCCAGCAGCCGAGTGGGGAACACTGAAGCTTTCTTT.

V and J are TRBV12-3 or TRBV12-4 and TRBJ2-4; 7 nucleotides align to TRBD2. V dropped 3 bases and J dropped 2; count of bases not matched to a gene: 7. The CDR3 totals 16 residues. CDR3 DNA: TGTGCCAGCAGTTTTTCAGCGGGGATGTCCAAAAACATTCAGTACTTC. It is translated as CASSFSAGMSKNIQYF.